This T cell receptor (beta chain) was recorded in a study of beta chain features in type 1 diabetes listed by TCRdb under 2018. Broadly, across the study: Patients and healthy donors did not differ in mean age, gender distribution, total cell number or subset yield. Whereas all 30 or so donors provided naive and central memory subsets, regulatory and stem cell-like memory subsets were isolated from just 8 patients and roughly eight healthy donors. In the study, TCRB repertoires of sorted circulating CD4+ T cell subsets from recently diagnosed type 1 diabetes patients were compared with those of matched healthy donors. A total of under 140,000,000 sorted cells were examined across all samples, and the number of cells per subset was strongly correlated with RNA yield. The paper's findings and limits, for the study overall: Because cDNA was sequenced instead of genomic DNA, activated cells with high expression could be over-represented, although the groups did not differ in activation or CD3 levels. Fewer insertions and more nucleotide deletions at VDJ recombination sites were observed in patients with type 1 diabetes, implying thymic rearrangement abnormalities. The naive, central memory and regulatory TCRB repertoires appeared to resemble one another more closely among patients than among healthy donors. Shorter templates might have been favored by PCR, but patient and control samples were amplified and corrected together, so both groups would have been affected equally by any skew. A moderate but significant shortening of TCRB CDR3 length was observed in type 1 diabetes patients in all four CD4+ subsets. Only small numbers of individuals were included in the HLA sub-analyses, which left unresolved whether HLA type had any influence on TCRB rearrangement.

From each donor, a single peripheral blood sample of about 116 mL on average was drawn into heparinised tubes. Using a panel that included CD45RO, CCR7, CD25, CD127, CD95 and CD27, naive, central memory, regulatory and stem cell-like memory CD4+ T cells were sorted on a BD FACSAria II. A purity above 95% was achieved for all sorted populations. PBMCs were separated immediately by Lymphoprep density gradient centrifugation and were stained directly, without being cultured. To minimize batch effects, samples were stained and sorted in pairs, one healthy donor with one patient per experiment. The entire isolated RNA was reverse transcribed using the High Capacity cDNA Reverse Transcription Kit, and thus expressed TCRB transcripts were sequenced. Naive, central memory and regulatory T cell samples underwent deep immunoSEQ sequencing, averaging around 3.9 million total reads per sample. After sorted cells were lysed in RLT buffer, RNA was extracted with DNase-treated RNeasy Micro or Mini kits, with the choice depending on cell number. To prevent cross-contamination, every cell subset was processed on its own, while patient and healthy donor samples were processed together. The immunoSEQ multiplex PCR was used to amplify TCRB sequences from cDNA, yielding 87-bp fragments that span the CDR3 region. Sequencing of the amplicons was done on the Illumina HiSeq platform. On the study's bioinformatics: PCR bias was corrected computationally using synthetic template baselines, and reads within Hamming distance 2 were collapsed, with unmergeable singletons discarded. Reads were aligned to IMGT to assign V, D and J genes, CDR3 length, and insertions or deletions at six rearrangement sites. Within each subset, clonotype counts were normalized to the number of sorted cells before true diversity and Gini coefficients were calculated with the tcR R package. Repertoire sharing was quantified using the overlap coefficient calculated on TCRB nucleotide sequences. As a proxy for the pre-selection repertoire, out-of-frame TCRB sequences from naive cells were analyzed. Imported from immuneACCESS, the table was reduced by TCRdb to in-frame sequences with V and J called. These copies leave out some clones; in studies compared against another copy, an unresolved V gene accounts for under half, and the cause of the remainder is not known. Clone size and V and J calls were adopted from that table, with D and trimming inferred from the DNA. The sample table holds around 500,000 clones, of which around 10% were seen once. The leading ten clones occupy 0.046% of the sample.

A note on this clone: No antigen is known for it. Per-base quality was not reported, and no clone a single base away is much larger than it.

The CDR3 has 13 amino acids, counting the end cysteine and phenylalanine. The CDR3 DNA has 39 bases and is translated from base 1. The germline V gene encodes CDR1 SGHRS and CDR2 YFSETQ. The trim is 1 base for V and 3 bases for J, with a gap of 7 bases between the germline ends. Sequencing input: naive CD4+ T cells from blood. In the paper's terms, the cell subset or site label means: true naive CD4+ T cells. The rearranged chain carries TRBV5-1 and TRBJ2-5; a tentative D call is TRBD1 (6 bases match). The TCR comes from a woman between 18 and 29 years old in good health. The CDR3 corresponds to CASSLPGEETQYF. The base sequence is TGCGCCAGCAGCTTGCCAGGGGAAGAGACCCAGTACTTC.